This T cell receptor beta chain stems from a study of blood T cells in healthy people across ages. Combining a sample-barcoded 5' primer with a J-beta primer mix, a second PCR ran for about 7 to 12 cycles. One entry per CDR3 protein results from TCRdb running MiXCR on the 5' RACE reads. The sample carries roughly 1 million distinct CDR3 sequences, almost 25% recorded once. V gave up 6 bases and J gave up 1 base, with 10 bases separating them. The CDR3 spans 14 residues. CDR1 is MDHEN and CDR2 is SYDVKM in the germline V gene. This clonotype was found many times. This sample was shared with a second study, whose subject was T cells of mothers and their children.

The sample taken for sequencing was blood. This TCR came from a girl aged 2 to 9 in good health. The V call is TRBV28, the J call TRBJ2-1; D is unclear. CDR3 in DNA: TGTGCCAGCAGCCCAGTGAGTTCCTACAATGAGCAGTTCTTC. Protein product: CASSPVSSYNEQFF. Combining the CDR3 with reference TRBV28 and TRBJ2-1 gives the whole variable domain DVKVTQSSRYLVKRTGEKVFLECVQDMDHENMFWYRQDPGLGLRLIYFSYDVKMKEKGDIPEGYSVSREKKERFSLILESASTNQTSMYLCASSPVSSYNEQFFGPGTRLTVL.